The rows below give T cell receptor beta chains drawn from one sample of a study of blood T cell repertoires in COVID-19. The data were produced by immunoSEQ multiplex PCR, yet TCRdb's version contains in-frame clones alone and is incomplete. This sample has about 500,000 clones, with 89% found just once. Sequenced sample: peripheral blood. The receptor set was obtained from a man between 18 and 35 years old with COVID-19, enrolled during active disease. Each CDR3 is given with its conserved first and last residue. D genes are given only for firm matches. A row's size may be missing; if present it is once, few, many or a size class.

J: TRBJ2-1; V: TRBV20-1; D: -; size: once; CDR3: CSASFYTGVTYNEQFF; DNA: TGCAGTGCTAGTTTCTATACCGGGGTCACCTACAATGAGCAGTTCTTC
J: TRBJ2-3; V: TRBV7-2; D: TRBD1; size: -; CDR3: CASSPRQGSTDTQYF; DNA: TGTGCCAGCAGCCCCCGACAGGGAAGCACAGATACGCAGTATTTT
J: TRBJ2-1; V: TRBV18; D: TRBD1; size: -; CDR3: CASSPLPTGVSYNEQFF; DNA: TGTGCCAGCTCACCACTCCCGACAGGGGTGTCCTACAATGAGCAGTTCTTC
J: TRBJ2-5; V: TRBV7-2; D: -; size: -; CDR3: CASSLGSGSRLGETQYF; DNA: TGTGCCAGCAGCTTAGGATCGGGATCTCGGCTGGGTGAGACCCAGTACTTC
J: TRBJ2-3; V: TRBV7-3; D: TRBD2; size: once; CDR3: CASSLGTSAPDTQYF; DNA: TGTGCCAGCAGCTTAGGGACTAGCGCCCCAGATACGCAGTATTTT
J: TRBJ1-1; V: TRBV10-2; D: -; size: -; CDR3: CASGQDSRGRAFF; DNA: TGCGCCAGCGGTCAGGACAGCCGAGGCCGGGCTTTCTTT
J: TRBJ1-5; V: TRBV2; D: -; size: -; CDR3: CASSESWAGNQPQHF; DNA: TGTGCCAGCAGTGAATCATGGGCAGGCAATCAGCCCCAGCATTTT
J: TRBJ1-2; V: TRBV5-1; D: -; size: -; CDR3: CASSLTGYGYTF; DNA: TGCGCCAGCAGCTTGACAGGCTATGGCTACACCTTC
J: TRBJ1-1; V: TRBV7-6; D: TRBD1; size: -; CDR3: CASSPGQGEGRTEAFF; DNA: TGTGCCAGCAGCCCTGGACAGGGGGAAGGTCGGACTGAAGCTTTCTTT
J: TRBJ2-3; V: TRBV3-1/TRBV3-2; D: -; size: -; CDR3: CASSPVSTDTQYF; DNA: TGTGCCAGCAGCCCAGTTTCCACAGATACGCAGTATTTT
J: TRBJ2-3; V: TRBV9; D: TRBD2; size: -; CDR3: CASSLLAGGPTDTQYF; DNA: TGTGCCAGCAGCCTTCTAGCGGGAGGGCCCACAGATACGCAGTATTTT
J: TRBJ2-2; V: TRBV27; D: TRBD2; size: -; CDR3: CASSLGSGSNTGELFF; DNA: TGTGCCAGCAGTTTGGGTAGCGGGTCGAACACCGGGGAGCTGTTTTTT
J: TRBJ2-7; V: TRBV7-3; D: -; size: -; CDR3: CASSLGGLLAYEQYF; DNA: TGTGCCAGCAGCTTAGGGGGCCTCCTCGCCTACGAGCAGTACTTC
J: TRBJ2-1; V: TRBV5-1; D: TRBD2; size: -; CDR3: CASSLWTSGSNEQFF; DNA: TGCGCCAGCAGCTTGTGGACTAGCGGGAGCAATGAGCAGTTCTTC
J: TRBJ2-5; V: TRBV5-1; D: TRBD2; size: -; CDR3: CASSLSGVGEETQYF; DNA: TGCGCCAGCAGCTTGAGCGGGGTCGGGGAAGAGACCCAGTACTTC
J: TRBJ1-2; V: TRBV2; D: TRBD1; size: -; CDR3: CASGGQGATYGYTF; DNA: TGTGCCAGCGGGGGACAGGGGGCGACCTATGGCTACACCTTC
J: TRBJ2-5; V: TRBV19; D: -; size: -; CDR3: CASSGALQETQYF; DNA: TGTGCCAGTAGTGGAGCACTCCAAGAGACCCAGTACTTC
J: TRBJ2-7; V: TRBV19; D: -; size: -; CDR3: CASSINPQGEQYF; DNA: TGTGCCAGTAGTATTAATCCACAGGGAGAGCAGTACTTC
J: TRBJ1-1; V: TRBV19; D: -; size: -; CDR3: CASTNRGGAKDAFF; DNA: TGTGCCAGTACCAATAGGGGGGGGGCGAAAGACGCTTTCTTT
J: TRBJ1-5; V: TRBV12-3/TRBV12-4; D: -; size: -; CDR3: CASSRGSNQPQHF; DNA: TGTGCCAGCAGTCGGGGTAGCAATCAGCCCCAGCATTTT
J: TRBJ2-5; V: TRBV6-5; D: TRBD1; size: -; CDR3: CASRGTGRETQYF; DNA: TGTGCCAGCCGGGGGACAGGTAGAGAGACCCAGTACTTC
J: TRBJ2-5; V: TRBV6-1; D: -; size: -; CDR3: CASSYAGQETQYF; DNA: TGTGCCAGCAGTTATGCGGGGCAAGAGACCCAGTACTTC
J: TRBJ2-5; V: TRBV6-5; D: TRBD1; size: -; CDR3: CASRVTGGLETQYF; DNA: TGTGCCAGCAGGGTGACAGGGGGCTTGGAGACCCAGTACTTC
J: TRBJ2-7; V: TRBV9; D: TRBD2; size: -; CDR3: CASSVSGSRGYEQYF; DNA: TGTGCCAGCAGCGTTAGCGGGAGCAGAGGCTACGAGCAGTACTTC
J: TRBJ2-3; V: TRBV4-1; D: TRBD2; size: -; CDR3: CASSLPGGGATDTQYF; DNA: TGCGCCAGCAGCCTCCCAGGCGGGGGGGCCACAGATACGCAGTATTTT
J: TRBJ2-2; V: TRBV5-1; D: -; size: -; CDR3: CASSLAGPAGELFF; DNA: TGCGCCAGCAGCTTGGCCGGTCCCGCCGGGGAGCTGTTTTTT
J: TRBJ1-3; V: TRBV30; D: -; size: -; CDR3: CAWSVGGGNTIYF; DNA: TGTGCCTGGAGTGTCGGGGGGGGAAACACCATATATTTT
J: TRBJ2-1; V: TRBV7-9; D: TRBD2; size: -; CDR3: CASRPSGRGDEQFF; DNA: TGTGCCAGTCGACCTAGCGGGAGGGGGGATGAGCAGTTCTTC
J: TRBJ2-7; V: TRBV18; D: TRBD2; size: -; CDR3: CASSQGLAGTYEQYF; DNA: TGTGCCAGCTCACAGGGACTAGCGGGAACCTACGAGCAGTACTTC
J: TRBJ2-1; V: TRBV3-1/TRBV3-2; D: -; size: -; CDR3: CASRPSTGLYNEQFF; DNA: TGTGCCAGCAGACCGTCCACAGGGTTGTACAATGAGCAGTTCTTC
J: TRBJ2-3; V: TRBV7-2; D: TRBD1; size: once; CDR3: CASSLGGQADTQYF; DNA: TGTGCCAGCAGCTTAGGGGGACAGGCAGATACGCAGTATTTT
J: TRBJ2-7; V: TRBV4-1; D: -; size: -; CDR3: CASSQETGYEQYF; DNA: TGCGCCAGCAGCCAAGAAACGGGCTACGAGCAGTACTTC
J: TRBJ1-2; V: TRBV28; D: TRBD1; size: -; CDR3: CASSFGQGVAYGYTF; DNA: TGTGCCAGCAGTTTTGGGCAGGGGGTAGCCTATGGCTACACCTTC
J: TRBJ2-3; V: TRBV19; D: TRBD2; size: -; CDR3: CASSIARGGSTDTQYF; DNA: TGTGCCAGTAGTATAGCCCGGGGGGGTAGCACAGATACGCAGTATTTT
J: TRBJ2-7; V: TRBV10-3; D: TRBD2; size: once; CDR3: CAIGGVSGRAPYEQYF; DNA: TGTGCCATCGGGGGAGTGAGCGGGAGGGCCCCCTACGAGCAGTACTTC
J: TRBJ2-3; V: TRBV9; D: TRBD2; size: once; CDR3: CASSVGLAGGMTSTDTQYF; DNA: TGTGCCAGCAGCGTAGGGCTAGCGGGGGGTATGACTAGCACAGATACGCAGTATTTT
J: TRBJ1-5; V: TRBV4-1; D: TRBD1; size: -; CDR3: CASSQLGQGVQPQHF; DNA: TGCGCCAGCAGCCAACTGGGACAGGGGGTCCAGCCCCAGCATTTT
J: TRBJ2-1; V: TRBV2; D: -; size: -; CDR3: CASSEIGAEQFF; DNA: TGTGCCAGCAGTGAGATTGGGGCTGAGCAGTTCTTC
J: TRBJ2-3; V: TRBV7-7; D: TRBD2; size: -; CDR3: CASSQAGGASDTQYF; DNA: TGTGCCAGCAGTCAAGCGGGGGGTGCGTCAGATACGCAGTATTTT
J: TRBJ2-3; V: TRBV18; D: -; size: -; CDR3: CASSPTRNPPDTQYF; DNA: TGTGCCAGCTCGCCGACTAGAAATCCGCCAGATACGCAGTATTTT
J: TRBJ1-5; V: TRBV4-2; D: -; size: -; CDR3: CASSQDIGGRGSQPQHF; DNA: TGTGCCAGCAGCCAAGATATTGGGGGAAGGGGGAGTCAGCCCCAGCATTTT
J: TRBJ2-3; V: TRBV7-6; D: TRBD1; size: few; CDR3: CASSIQPGQGWIGATDTQYF; DNA: TGTGCCAGCAGCATCCAACCGGGACAGGGGTGGATTGGGGCCACAGATACGCAGTATTTT
J: TRBJ1-3; V: TRBV28; D: -; size: -; CDR3: CASSLLRRQGNTIYF; DNA: TGTGCCAGCAGTTTATTAAGGCGGCAGGGAAACACCATATATTTT
J: TRBJ1-1; V: TRBV19; D: -; size: -; CDR3: CASSRGTGSTEAFF; DNA: TGTGCCAGTAGTCGGGGGACCGGGAGCACTGAAGCTTTCTTT
J: TRBJ1-2; V: TRBV2; D: TRBD1; size: -; CDR3: CASRDSDYGYTF; DNA: TGTGCCAGCCGGGACAGCGACTATGGCTACACCTTC
J: TRBJ2-7; V: TRBV19; D: TRBD2; size: -; CDR3: CASSVERGLSYEQYF; DNA: TGTGCCAGTAGTGTGGAGCGGGGGCTCTCCTACGAGCAGTACTTC
J: TRBJ2-4; V: TRBV11-2; D: -; size: -; CDR3: CASSSRLAKNIQYF; DNA: TGTGCCAGCAGCTCCCGGTTAGCCAAAAACATTCAGTACTTC
J: TRBJ2-7; V: TRBV27; D: -; size: -; CDR3: CASRQGQSYEQYF; DNA: TGTGCCAGCAGACAGGGACAATCCTACGAGCAGTACTTC
J: TRBJ2-3; V: TRBV18; D: TRBD2; size: -; CDR3: CASSLAGESTDTQYF; DNA: TGTGCCAGCTCACTTGCGGGGGAGAGCACAGATACGCAGTATTTT
J: TRBJ1-2; V: TRBV5-8; D: TRBD1; size: -; CDR3: CASRWGTERGYTF; DNA: TGTGCCAGCAGGTGGGGGACAGAGAGGGGCTACACCTTC
J: TRBJ1-1; V: TRBV10-1; D: -; size: -; CDR3: CASRRGVNTEAFF; DNA: TGCGCCAGCAGAAGGGGCGTGAACACTGAAGCTTTCTTT
J: TRBJ2-7; V: TRBV6-1; D: -; size: -; CDR3: CASSEEEDEQYF; DNA: TGTGCCAGCAGTGAAGAGGAGGATGAGCAGTACTTC
J: TRBJ1-1; V: TRBV19; D: -; size: -; CDR3: CASRLGGGERSEAFF; DNA: TGTGCCAGTAGACTAGGTGGAGGCGAGAGGTCTGAAGCTTTCTTT
J: TRBJ2-1; V: TRBV5-4; D: -; size: -; CDR3: CASSFDRKEQFF; DNA: TGTGCCAGCAGCTTCGATAGAAAGGAGCAGTTCTTC